This T cell receptor (beta chain) was retrieved from a study of beta chain features in type 1 diabetes. Per the germline V gene, CDR1 is SGHNT and CDR2 is YYREEE (reference sequence). Trimming stripped 5 bases from V and 2 bases from J, with 11 bases between. The CDR3 is made up of 13 amino acids. Reverse transcription of all isolated RNA meant that expressed TCRB transcripts were sequenced. The repertoire was sequenced with immunoSEQ multiplex PCR; TCRdb's copy has only in-frame clones and lacks some. The sample comprises 400,000 to 550,000 clones, over 9.5% of which are singletons, and around 0.05% rests with the top ten.

What was sequenced was naive CD4+ T cells from blood. V is TRBV5-4 and J is TRBJ2-7; D is possibly TRBD2 (6 bases). The sequence came from a woman aged 18 to 35 in good health. This CDR3 reads CASSPGTPYEQYF. CDR3 DNA: TGTGCCAGCAGTCCAGGGACTCCCTACGAGCAGTACTTC.